The rows below give T cell receptor beta chains drawn from one sample of a study of T cell responses to AZD1222 COVID-19 vaccine. Profiling relied on immunoSEQ multiplex PCR, and the TCRdb table lists in-frame clones only, not all of them. The sample comprises around 200,000 clones, 85% to 95% of which are singletons, and 1.6% rests with the top ten. Sequenced here: peripheral blood, sampled 28 days after the second AZD1222 dose. The source is an adult who received the AZD1222 COVID-19 vaccine. Each CDR3 is given with its conserved first and last residue. The D gene is left open where the match is weak. Only some rows state a clone size, as once, few, many or a class for expanded clones.

CDR3 DNA,CDR3 protein,V gene,D gene,J gene,clone size
TGTGCCAGCTCACCGCAGGGATGGAACTACGAGCAGTACTTC,CASSPQGWNYEQYF,TRBV18,NA,TRBJ2-7,NA
TGTGCCAGCAGTTACATCGGGTCGCATCAGCCCCAGCATTTT,CASSYIGSHQPQHF,TRBV6-2/TRBV6-3,NA,TRBJ1-5,NA
TGTGCCAGCAGCGTAGACAGGGGAAGGGGAACGGGCTACAATGAGCAGTTCTTC,CASSVDRGRGTGYNEQFF,TRBV9,TRBD1,TRBJ2-1,once
TGTGCCAGCAGCGTAGGGGGACAGAGCTATGGCTACACCTTC,CASSVGGQSYGYTF,TRBV9,TRBD1,TRBJ1-2,NA
TGTGCCAGCAAATTAGGGTCGGGGCCAGATACGCAGTATTTT,CASKLGSGPDTQYF,TRBV27,NA,TRBJ2-3,NA
TGTGCCAGCTTACGGGAGACCTACAATGAGCAGTTCTTC,CASLRETYNEQFF,TRBV21-1,NA,TRBJ2-1,NA
TGTGCCAGCAGTTTATCAGGGGGTGAGGAGACCCAGTACTTC,CASSLSGGEETQYF,TRBV27,NA,TRBJ2-5,NA
TGTGCCAGTAGTATTCGGACAGGGCTCTCTGGGGCCAACGTCCTGACTTTC,CASSIRTGLSGANVLTF,TRBV19,TRBD1,TRBJ2-6,NA
TGTGCCAGCCGGACAGGTGGAGATGAAAAACTGTTTTTT,CASRTGGDEKLFF,TRBV2,TRBD1,TRBJ1-4,NA
TGTGCCAGCAGCTTCCCAACGGGACAGGGGAGTGGGACTGAAGCTTTCTTT,CASSFPTGQGSGTEAFF,TRBV11-2,TRBD1,TRBJ1-1,NA
TGTGCCAGCAGTGAAAGTGGCAGGGTGACTGAAGCTTTCTTT,CASSESGRVTEAFF,TRBV6-1,NA,TRBJ1-1,NA
TGTGCCAGCAGTTATTTGAGACCCTGGGAACTTGGCTACACCTTC,CASSYLRPWELGYTF,TRBV6-6,NA,TRBJ1-2,NA
TGTGCCAGCACCCCATCGGGCAATCAGCCCCAGCATTTT,CASTPSGNQPQHF,TRBV6-5,NA,TRBJ1-5,NA
TGTGCCAGCAGCGGACGAGCTTATGGACTAACTATGGGCTACACCTTC,CASSGRAYGLTMGYTF,TRBV9,NA,TRBJ1-2,NA
TGTGCCAGCAGCGGAACGACAGGGGGCGAGGGCAATCAGCCCCAGCATTTT,CASSGTTGGEGNQPQHF,TRBV7-9,TRBD1,TRBJ1-5,NA
TGTGCCAGCAGTTTCCTTGCGAACACTGAAGCTTTCTTT,CASSFLANTEAFF,TRBV28,NA,TRBJ1-1,NA
TGTGCCAGCAGACAAACCCGGGGAACGAATTCACCCCTCCACTTT,CASRQTRGTNSPLHF,TRBV6-5,NA,TRBJ1-6,NA
TGTGCCAGTAGTACCTCCCCGCGGAATACCTACGAGCAGTACTTC,CASSTSPRNTYEQYF,TRBV19,NA,TRBJ2-7,NA
TGTGCCAGCAGCAATACAGTGAACACTGAAGCTTTCTTT,CASSNTVNTEAFF,TRBV6-5,NA,TRBJ1-1,NA
TGTGCCAGCAGTATCTACAGGGGAGGTAATTCACCCCTCCACTTT,CASSIYRGGNSPLHF,TRBV6-5,TRBD1,TRBJ1-6,NA
TGTGCCTGGAAGGGCGTGGTTCTGGATACGCAGTATTTT,CAWKGVVLDTQYF,TRBV30,NA,TRBJ2-3,once
TGTGCCAGCAGCCAAAAACGAGGGGGCTACAATGAGCAGTTCTTC,CASSQKRGGYNEQFF,TRBV3-1/TRBV3-2,NA,TRBJ2-1,NA
TGTGCCAGTAGTTCGACAGACTCTACGCAGTATTTT,CASSSTDSTQYF,TRBV19,NA,TRBJ2-3,NA
TGTGCCAGTAACCGGGACACTTCGAACACTGAAGCTTTCTTT,CASNRDTSNTEAFF,TRBV19,NA,TRBJ1-1,NA
TGTGCCAGCAGTTACTCGGCGGGGGGGAGCACTGAAGCTTTCTTT,CASSYSAGGSTEAFF,TRBV6-6,NA,TRBJ1-1,NA
TGCAGCGCCCAAGCGGGGGGGAACACCGGGGAGCTGTTTTTT,CSAQAGGNTGELFF,TRBV29-1,TRBD2,TRBJ2-2,NA
TGTGCCAGTAGTGACCCCGGGAGGAGGACTGAAGCTTTCTTT,CASSDPGRRTEAFF,TRBV19,NA,TRBJ1-1,NA
TGTGCCAGCGGGACCCCGAACACCGGGGAGCTGTTTTTT,CASGTPNTGELFF,TRBV5-8,NA,TRBJ2-2,NA
TGTGCCAGCAGCTCGAAGACAGGGATACCCGAAAAACTGTTTTTT,CASSSKTGIPEKLFF,TRBV11-2,TRBD1,TRBJ1-4,NA
TGTGCCAGCAGCTTATTATGGGCTGCAACTAATGAAAAACTGTTTTTT,CASSLLWAATNEKLFF,TRBV7-6,NA,TRBJ1-4,NA
TGCGCCAGCAGCCAAGATAGGGGCGCGCGTCAGAGTGGCTACACCTTC,CASSQDRGARQSGYTF,TRBV4-3,NA,TRBJ1-2,NA
TGTGCCAGCAGCGTGGGACAGGTACTTAATGAAAAACTGTTTTTT,CASSVGQVLNEKLFF,TRBV9,TRBD1,TRBJ1-4,NA
TGTGCCAGCAGTAACCGGGACAGCGTACCCCAGTACTTC,CASSNRDSVPQYF,TRBV6-2/TRBV6-3,TRBD1,TRBJ2-5,NA
TGCAGTGCTAGTGTCAGGTCGAACACTGAAGCTTTCTTT,CSASVRSNTEAFF,TRBV20-1,NA,TRBJ1-1,NA
TGTGCCAGCAGCTTACTTACAATTAAAGAAGCTTTCTTT,CASSLLTIKEAFF,TRBV5-4,NA,TRBJ1-1,NA
TGTGCCAGTACAAATCGACAGGGACAATTGCATCAGCCCCAGCATTTT,CASTNRQGQLHQPQHF,TRBV19,TRBD1,TRBJ1-5,NA
TGTGCCAGCAGTTTCGGAAACATTCAGTACTTC,CASSFGNIQYF,TRBV12-3/TRBV12-4,NA,TRBJ2-4,NA
TGTGCCAGCAGCGTAGTACAGGGCGGCTACACCTTC,CASSVVQGGYTF,TRBV9,NA,TRBJ1-2,once
TGTGCCAGCAGCAAGACCCCTTCGGAGACCCAGTACTTC,CASSKTPSETQYF,TRBV7-6,NA,TRBJ2-5,NA
TGCGCCAGCAGCCAATGGGCGTCCGGGACAGCCTACGAGCAGTACTTC,CASSQWASGTAYEQYF,TRBV4-1,TRBD1,TRBJ2-7,NA
TGTGCCAGCAGCGTAGTCGGTCTAGCGGCGAACACCGGGGAGCTGTTTTTT,CASSVVGLAANTGELFF,TRBV9,TRBD2,TRBJ2-2,NA
TGCGCTATGGAGACAGTGCCCAATGAAAAACTGTTTTTT,CAMETVPNEKLFF,TRBV10-1,NA,TRBJ1-4,NA
TGTGCCAGTAGTGTCCTTAGCGGGAGGGACAATGAGCAGTTCTTC,CASSVLSGRDNEQFF,TRBV19,TRBD2,TRBJ2-1,NA
TGTGCCAGCAGCTTAGATATGGGCGTTACTAACTATGGCTACACCTTC,CASSLDMGVTNYGYTF,TRBV7-2,NA,TRBJ1-2,once
TGCGCCAGCAGCCAACTGACAGGGTGGAGCACTGAAGCTTTCTTT,CASSQLTGWSTEAFF,TRBV4-1,TRBD1,TRBJ1-1,NA
TGTGCCAGTAGTATCGGTTACGGGACTCTCTCCTACGAGCAGTACTTC,CASSIGYGTLSYEQYF,TRBV19,NA,TRBJ2-7,NA
TGTGCCAGCAGCTTGGGGGACAGGGTTTCGGGAAACCATTTT,CASSLGDRVSGNHF,TRBV5-4,TRBD1,TRBJ2-3,NA
TGCGCCAGCAGCTGGACAGGCAGACTAGAGACCCAGTACTTC,CASSWTGRLETQYF,TRBV5-1,TRBD1,TRBJ2-5,NA
TGTGCCAGCAGTGAAGCCAGCGGGAGGGGGAGCTCCTACAATGAGCAGTTCTTC,CASSEASGRGSSYNEQFF,TRBV2,TRBD2,TRBJ2-1,NA